This T cell receptor beta chain comes out of a study of blood T cells in healthy people across ages. Points on this clonotype: The antigen remains undetermined.

Combining a sample-barcoded 5' primer with a J-beta primer mix, a second PCR ran for about 6 to 11 cycles. TCRdb called the 5' RACE reads again in MiXCR, with one record for every CDR3 protein. Of fewer than 2,000,000 distinct CDR3 sequences listed, roughly 43% are singletons. Study findings and constraints: The study found TCR beta diversity correlated strongly with naive T cell percentage. PBMCs went unsorted, and a conclusive naive versus antigen-experienced comparison was therefore prevented.

J was trimmed by 4 bases and V by 7 bases; bases with no gene match: 9. This CDR3 comprises 14 residues. The V gene's germline CDR1 is MDHEN and CDR2 SYDVKM. Material for sequencing was blood. The chain is built from TRBV28 and TRBJ1-2; the match to TRBD1 covers 7 bases. This sequence originates from a human donor in good health. The CDR3 loop reads CASTRQGRGYGYTF. The CDR3, as DNA: TGTGCCAGCACCAGACAGGGAAGGGGCTATGGCTACACCTTC.